Listed here are 11 T cell receptor beta chains from one sample, sequenced in a study of T cell responses to AZD1222 COVID-19 vaccine. Generated by immunoSEQ multiplex PCR, the TCRdb table keeps only in-frame clones and is missing some. Of approximately 64,000 clones listed, roughly 84% are singletons. The sample here was peripheral blood, taken on day 0 of AZD1222 vaccination. Every receptor here comes from an adult in good health.

J is TRBJ2-7 and V is TRBV2; TRBD1 aligns across 10 bases. CDR1 SNHLY and CDR2 FYNNEI come from the germline V gene. CDR3 size: 14 residues. V was pared by 4 bases and J by 4 bases, with 4 bases of the junction left unmatched. Here the CDR3 reads CASSADRGRYEQYF. Here the CDR3 DNA reads TGTGCCAGCAGTGCCGACAGGGGGCGGTACGAGCAGTACTTC.

This chain links TRBV25-1 with TRBJ2-1; possibly TRBD2 for D (6 bases). Trimming stripped 0 bases from V and 8 bases from J, with 11 bases between. From germline, CDR1 is MGHDK and CDR2 SYGVNS. This CDR3 spans 14 amino acids. In DNA form, the CDR3 reads TGTGCCAGCAGTGAATATACTAGCACCTATGAGCAGTTCTTC. This codes for CASSEYTSTYEQFF.

This clone occurred a few times. At the DNA level, this CDR3 is encoded by other sequences in the same sample as well. V and J are TRBV6-5 and TRBJ1-1; no definite D call. Germline V CDR1 and CDR2: MNHEY, SVGAGI. V dropped 2 bases and J dropped 1 base, with 5 bases sitting between them. The CDR3 loop spans 13 amino acids. CDR3 protein: CASSYGSNTEAFF. CDR3 in DNA: TGTGCCAGCAGTTACGGGTCGAACACTGAAGCTTTCTTT.

The chain carries TRBV4-3 and TRBJ2-7; D is perhaps TRBD2 (6 bases). Trimming stripped 0 bases from V and 5 bases from J, with 11 bases between. From germline, CDR1 is LGHNA and CDR2 YSLEER. The CDR3 spans 14 residues. CDR3 DNA sequence: TGCGCCAGCAGCCAAGACGCGGACTATAACGAGCAGTACTTC. Translated: CASSQDADYNEQYF.

This clone was seen only a few times. The chain couples TRBV18 to TRBJ2-1; D call uncertain. Germline lookup yields CDR1 KGHSH and CDR2 LQKENI. Trimming pared 6 bases from V and 9 bases from J, leaving 21 bases between. This CDR3 comprises 15 residues. In DNA form, the CDR3 reads TGTGCCAGCTCCCCCTCCCTAGGGAACTTGGGTGAGCAGTTCTTC. Amino acid sequence: CASSPSLGNLGEQFF.

V is TRBV21-1 and J is TRBJ2-1; TRBD2 is taken as the D call from the table, unchecked against the DNA. TRBV21-1 is reported as a pseudogene. The CDR3 spans 14 residues. Written as DNA, the CDR3 is TGTGCCAGCAGCAAAGAGAGGAGGAACGATGAGCAGTTCTTC. Amino acids: CASSKERRNDEQFF.

The chain uses TRBV5-1 and TRBJ2-7; 8 bases are a match to TRBD1. This CDR3 is built from 13 residues. Germline CDR1 reads SGHRS; CDR2 reads YFSETQ. The trim removed 3 bases at V and 9 bases at J, leaving 8 bases unmatched. The chain's CDR3 is CASSSRDRSRQYF. The CDR3 DNA sequence: TGCGCCAGCAGCTCCCGGGACAGGTCCCGGCAGTACTTC.

The chain links TRBV14 to TRBJ1-6; weak D call: TRBD1 (5 bases). V shed 4 bases and J shed 9 bases, with 16 bases lying between them. The CDR3 sequence is 15 residues long. CDR1 SGHDN and CDR2 FVKESK come from the germline V gene. Here the CDR3 DNA reads TGTGCCAGCAGCCTGGGGGGAGGACATGGTTCACCCCTCCACTTT. Protein sequence: CASSLGGGHGSPLHF. The whole variable domain, filled in from reference TRBV14 and TRBJ1-6, reads EAGVTQFPSHSVIEKGQTVTLRCDPISGHDNLYWYRRVMGKEIKFLLHFVKESKQDESGMPNNRFLAERTGGTYSTLKVQPAELEDSGVYFCASSLGGGHGSPLHFGNGTRLTVT.

J is TRBJ1-6 and V is TRBV2; perhaps TRBD1 as D (6 bases). The CDR3 runs to 15 residues. Germline lookup yields CDR1 SNHLY and CDR2 FYNNEI. The V end lost 7 bases, the J end lost 4 bases, and 14 bases lay between the germline ends. CDR3 DNA sequence: TGTGCCAGCACTCGGGGGGCGCCGTATAATTCACCCCTCCACTTT. The encoded protein is CASTRGAPYNSPLHF.

About this clone: Other DNA sequences in this sample translate to the same CDR3. CDR3 in amino acids: CASSPGGSEQYF. The CDR3 DNA is TGTGCCAGCTCACCAGGGGGTTCCGAGCAGTACTTC. The J gene is TRBJ2-7, the V gene TRBV18; D is perhaps TRBD1 or TRBD2 (5 bases each). Germline CDR1 and CDR2: KGHSH and LQKENI. The CDR3 is 12 amino acids. V shed 2 bases and J shed 6 bases, with 8 bases lying between them.

The CDR3 sequence: CASSFLTGAKGTDTQYF. For the CDR3, the DNA is TGCGCCAGCAGCTTCCTAACAGGGGCGAAAGGCACAGATACGCAGTATTTT. V gene TRBV5-1 combines with J gene TRBJ2-3, with 7 positions matching TRBD1. The CDR3 runs to 17 residues. Germline-derived CDR1 and CDR2 are SGHRS and YFSETQ. V shed 2 bases, J shed 1 base, and the junction held 10 bases outside the gene matches.